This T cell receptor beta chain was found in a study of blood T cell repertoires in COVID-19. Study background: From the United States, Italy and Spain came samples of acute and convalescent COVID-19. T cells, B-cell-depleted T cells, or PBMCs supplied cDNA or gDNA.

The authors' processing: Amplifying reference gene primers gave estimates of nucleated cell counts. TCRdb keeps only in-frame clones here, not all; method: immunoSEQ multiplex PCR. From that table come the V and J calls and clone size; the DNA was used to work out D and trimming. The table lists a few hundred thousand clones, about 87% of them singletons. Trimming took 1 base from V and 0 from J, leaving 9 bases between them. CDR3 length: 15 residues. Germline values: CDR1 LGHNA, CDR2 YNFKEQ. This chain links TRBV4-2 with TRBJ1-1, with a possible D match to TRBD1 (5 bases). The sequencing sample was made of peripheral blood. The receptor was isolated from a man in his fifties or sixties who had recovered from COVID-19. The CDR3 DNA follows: TGTGCCAGCAGCCAAGGTCCGACAGTGAACACTGAAGCTTTCTTT. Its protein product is CASSQGPTVNTEAFF.